The rows below give T cell receptor beta chains drawn from one sample of a study of T cell responses to AZD1222 COVID-19 vaccine. The repertoire was sequenced with immunoSEQ multiplex PCR; TCRdb's copy has only in-frame clones and lacks some. Of 90,000 to 110,000 clones listed, roughly 89% were seen once; the top ten hold approximately 45%. The specimen comprised peripheral blood, sampled 28 days after the second AZD1222 dose. All receptors derive from an adult who received the AZD1222 COVID-19 vaccine. Each CDR3 is given with its conserved first and last residue.

len,j_gene,v_gene,CDR3aa
14,TRBJ1-1,TRBV18,CASSRGAANTEAFF
18,TRBJ2-1,TRBV15,CATSSSGVRLARGNEQFF
16,TRBJ2-7,TRBV6-5,CASSYSRTGFGYEQYF
13,TRBJ2-7,TRBV28,CATLPAESYEQYF
14,TRBJ1-5,TRBV30,CAWRGQGGSQPQHF
15,TRBJ2-1,TRBV5-5,CASSPKRDSPNEQFF
12,TRBJ2-7,TRBV7-9,CASSPTIGEQYF
19,TRBJ1-5,TRBV19,CASKGIGRPYNTSNQPQHF
17,TRBJ2-1,TRBV28,CASSLWGAGGTDNEQFF
16,TRBJ2-7,TRBV5-4,CASSVDRVGAYDEQYF
12,TRBJ1-1,TRBV28,CASTGQNTEAFF
14,TRBJ2-7,TRBV7-2,CASSYKEGFYEQYF
16,TRBJ2-7,TRBV3-1/TRBV3-2,CASSQDRGVSSYEQYF
16,TRBJ2-1,TRBV14,CASSQDGARTDNEQFF
12,TRBJ2-2,TRBV18,CASSPVSGELFF
13,TRBJ2-7,TRBV2,CASARTASYEQYF
15,TRBJ2-3,TRBV28,CASSSHRQATDTQYF